This TCR beta chain is from a study of T cells in Graves' hyperthyroidism and ophthalmopathy. Researchers took RNA transcripts and amplified the TCR beta CDR3 regions from them. Primed by the HTBI set, a first-round RT-PCR was run on the TCR CDR3. TCRdb reprocessed the multiplex PCR reads with MiXCR, giving one entry per CDR3 protein. The repertoire holds about 96,000 distinct CDR3 sequences, around 50% seen once, with 25% to 30% in the top ten. From germline, CDR1 is SGHKS and CDR2 YYEKEE (reference sequence). This CDR3 has 15 amino acids. Unmatched junction bases numbered 6, after V lost 4 bases and J lost 0 bases. This clonotype was found many times.

V and J are TRBV5-5 and TRBJ1-2; 7 bases are shared with TRBD1. The TCR comes from a woman aged 40 to 49 with Graves' hyperthyroidism. Sequencing input: blood. The CDR3 DNA follows: TGTGCCAGCAGCGTCTACAGGGGAGCTAACTATGGCTACACCTTC. It yields the protein CASSVYRGANYGYTF.